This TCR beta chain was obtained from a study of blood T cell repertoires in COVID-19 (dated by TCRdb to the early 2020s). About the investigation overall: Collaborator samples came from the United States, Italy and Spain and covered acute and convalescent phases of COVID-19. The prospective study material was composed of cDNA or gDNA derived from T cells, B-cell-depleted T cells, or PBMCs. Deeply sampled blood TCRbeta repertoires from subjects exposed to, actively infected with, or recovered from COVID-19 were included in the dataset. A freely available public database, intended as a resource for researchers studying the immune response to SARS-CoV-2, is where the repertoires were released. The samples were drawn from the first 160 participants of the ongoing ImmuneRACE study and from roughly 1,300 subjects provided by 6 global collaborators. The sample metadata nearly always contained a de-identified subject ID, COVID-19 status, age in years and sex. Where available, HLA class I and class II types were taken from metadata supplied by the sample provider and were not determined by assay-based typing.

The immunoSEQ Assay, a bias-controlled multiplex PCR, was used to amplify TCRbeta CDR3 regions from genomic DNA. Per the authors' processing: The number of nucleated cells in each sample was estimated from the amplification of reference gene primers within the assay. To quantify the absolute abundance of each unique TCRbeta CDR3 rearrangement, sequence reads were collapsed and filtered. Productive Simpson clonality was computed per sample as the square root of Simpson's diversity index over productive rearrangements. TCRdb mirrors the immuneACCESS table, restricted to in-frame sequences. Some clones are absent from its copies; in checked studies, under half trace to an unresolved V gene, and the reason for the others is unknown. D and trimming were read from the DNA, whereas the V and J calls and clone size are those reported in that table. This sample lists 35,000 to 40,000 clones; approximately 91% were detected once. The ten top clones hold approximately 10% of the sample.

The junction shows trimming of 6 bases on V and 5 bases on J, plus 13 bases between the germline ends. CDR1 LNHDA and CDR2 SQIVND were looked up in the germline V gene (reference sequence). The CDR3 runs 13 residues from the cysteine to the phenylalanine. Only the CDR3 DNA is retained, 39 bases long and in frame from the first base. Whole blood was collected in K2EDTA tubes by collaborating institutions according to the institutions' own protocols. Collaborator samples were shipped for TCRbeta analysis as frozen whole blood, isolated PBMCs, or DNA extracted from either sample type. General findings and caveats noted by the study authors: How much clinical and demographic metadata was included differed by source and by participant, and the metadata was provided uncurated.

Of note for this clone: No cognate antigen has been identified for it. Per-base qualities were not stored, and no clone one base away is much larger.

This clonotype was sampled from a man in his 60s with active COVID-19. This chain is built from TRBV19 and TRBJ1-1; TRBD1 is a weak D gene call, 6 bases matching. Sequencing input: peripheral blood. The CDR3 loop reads CASSNNRDTEAFF. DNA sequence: TGTGCCAGTAGCAACAACAGGGATACTGAAGCTTTCTTT.